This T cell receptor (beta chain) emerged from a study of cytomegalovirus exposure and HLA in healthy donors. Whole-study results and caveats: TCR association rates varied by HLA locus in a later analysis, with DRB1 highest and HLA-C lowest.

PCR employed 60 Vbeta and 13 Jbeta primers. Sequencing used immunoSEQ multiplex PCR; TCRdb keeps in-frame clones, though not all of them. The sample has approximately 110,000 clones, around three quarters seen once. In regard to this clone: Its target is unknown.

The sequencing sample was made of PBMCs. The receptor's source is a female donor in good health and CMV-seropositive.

The CDR3 reads CASSVGRWETQYF. CDR3 bases: TGTGCCAGCAGCGTAGGGAGGTGGGAGACCCAGTACTTC. This sequence joins TRBV9 and TRBJ2-5, with D perhaps TRBD2 (5 bases). V was clipped by 0 bases and J by 5 bases, with 8 bases between them. The germline V gene has CDR1 SGDLS and CDR2 YYNGEE. The CDR3 spans 13 residues. The full variable domain, completed using reference TRBV9 and TRBJ2-5, is DSGVTQTPKHLITATGQRVTLRCSPRSGDLSVYWYQQSLDQGLQFLIQYYNGEERAKGNILERFSAQQFPDLHSELNLSSLELGDSALYFCASSVGRWETQYFGPGTRLLVL.